These 25 T cell receptor beta chains were sequenced from one sample in a study of long-term antiretroviral therapy in people with HIV (dated by TCRdb to 2022 to 2024). The immunoSEQ hsTCRB v3.0 assay was used at survey level resolution for TRB variable region sequencing. This is the immuneACCESS table as TCRdb keeps it, with only in-frame sequences that have V and J called. A part of the clones is gone; compared with another copy, unresolved V genes explain less than half, and the rest is unexplained. For this sample there are around 33,000 clones; approximately 85% appear just once. The ten largest account for under 15% of the sample. Sequences were derived from unsorted PBMCs, sampled 0.3 years after starting antiretroviral therapy. All receptors derive from a young man with HIV.

V is TRBV28 and J is TRBJ1-5, with TRBD1 matching over 12 bases. Per the germline V gene, CDR1 is MDHEN and CDR2 is SYDVKM. CDR3 length: 16 amino acids. Trimming cost V 0 bases and J 6 bases; bases outside gene matches: 3. The CDR3: CASSLWGQGARQPQHF. The CDR3 DNA sequence: TGTGCCAGCAGTTTATGGGGACAGGGGGCGCGTCAGCCCCAGCATTTT.

The chain uses TRBV27 and TRBJ2-3; D perhaps matches TRBD1 (6 bases). CDR1 and CDR2 (germline): MNHEY, SMNVEV (reference sequence). V was shortened by 5 bases and J by 0 bases, with 6 bases between the two germline ends. The CDR3 contains 13 residues. CDR3 DNA sequence: TGTGCCAGCAGTCAGGGGAGCACAGATACGCAGTATTTT. It specifies CASSQGSTDTQYF.

The chain has TRBV7-9 and TRBJ2-3; the match to TRBD2 covers 13 bases. Germline V gives CDR1 SEHNR, CDR2 FQNEAQ (reference sequence). The V gene end was trimmed by 4 bases and the J gene end by 5 bases; junction bases not matched to a gene: 12. The CDR3 has 18 amino acids. The CDR3 bases are TGTGCCAGCAGCTCCCCTCTACTAGCGGGAGGGTCTGAAGATACGCAGTATTTT. It yields the protein CASSSPLLAGGSEDTQYF.

As regards this clone: This same CDR3 is encoded by further DNA sequences in the sample. The chain joins TRBV19 to TRBJ2-7, with D possibly TRBD2 on 6 matching bases. V was cut by 1 base and J by 5 bases, with 9 bases left in between. The CDR3 has 13 amino acids. The germline gives CDR1 LNHDA, CDR2 SQIVND (reference sequence). This chain's CDR3 is CASSIAWGDEQYF. In nucleotides, the CDR3 is TGTGCCAGTAGTATAGCGTGGGGGGACGAGCAGTACTTC.

CDR3 protein: CATSRADQPQHF. In DNA, the CDR3 is TGTGCCACCAGCAGAGCAGATCAGCCCCAGCATTTT. The gene calls are TRBV15 and TRBJ1-5; D is unresolved. The germline V gene has CDR1 LNHNV and CDR2 YYDKDF (reference sequence). The CDR3 contains 12 residues. The V end lost 1 base, the J end lost 5 bases, and 3 bases lay between the germline ends.

The V call is TRBV15, the J call TRBJ2-7, with unresolved D. The length of the CDR3 is 13 residues. V dropped 0 bases and J dropped 1 base, with 4 bases sitting between them. Looked up from germline, CDR1 is LNHNV and CDR2 is YYDKDF (reference sequence). The CDR3 is CATSRDRSYEQYF. CDR3 in DNA: TGTGCCACCAGCAGAGACCGATCCTACGAGCAGTACTTC.

V gene TRBV11-3 combines with J gene TRBJ2-2; 10 nucleotides agree with TRBD2. Germline V gene data show CDR1 as SGHNT and CDR2 as YENEEA. The CDR3 has 17 amino acids. With 2 bases clipped from V and 7 bases from J, the junction kept 10 bases outside the gene matches. The CDR3 DNA is TGTGCCAGCAGCTTACCCCCGCGGACTAGCGGCGACGGGGAGCTGTTTTTT. Residues: CASSLPPRTSGDGELFF.

The chain couples TRBV9 to TRBJ2-2; D is uncertain. V was trimmed by 0 bases and J by 3 bases, leaving 9 bases between them. The CDR3 covers 15 residues. Germline CDR1 is SGDLS and CDR2 is YYNGEE. CDR3 amino acids: CASSVEGGYTGELFF. CDR3 DNA sequence: TGTGCCAGCAGCGTAGAGGGCGGATACACCGGGGAGCTGTTTTTT.

The chain couples TRBV2 to TRBJ2-3; TRBD2 matches 8 bases. Per germline, CDR1 SNHLY and CDR2 FYNNEI. The CDR3 is 14 amino acids. J gave up 2 bases and V 7 bases, and 5 bases lay outside the gene matches. In nucleotides, the CDR3 is TGTGCCAGCATACTAGCGGTACCCACAGATACGCAGTATTTT. Translation gives CASILAVPTDTQYF. Supplemented by reference TRBV2 and TRBJ2-3, the full variable domain reads EPEVTQTPSHQVTQMGQEVILRCVPISNHLYFYWYRQILGQKVEFLVSFYNNEISEKSEIFDDQFSVERPDGSNFTLKIRSTKLEDSAMYFCASILAVPTDTQYFGPGTRLTVL.

The rearrangement links TRBV5-5 to TRBJ1-6; D unclear. Germline values: CDR1 SGHKS, CDR2 YYEKEE (reference sequence). This CDR3 is 16 amino acids long. V lost 1 base and J lost 5, with 13 bases in between. Here the CDR3 reads CASSLYGIWDNSPLHF. In DNA form, the CDR3 reads TGTGCCAGCAGCTTGTACGGTATTTGGGATAATTCACCCCTCCACTTT.

V is TRBV28 and J is TRBJ2-5; 7 bases map to TRBD1. This CDR3 has 15 amino acids. CDR1 MDHEN and CDR2 SYDVKM come from the germline V gene. V shed 3 bases and J 3 bases; nucleotides not matched to a gene: 7. In DNA, the CDR3 is TGTGCCAGCAGTTTTGAGGGGGCAGGGGAAGAGACCCAGTACTTC. Translating gives CASSFEGAGEETQYF.

The V and J genes are TRBV10-2 and TRBJ2-7; 7 positions match TRBD2. After removal of 4 bases from V and 2 bases from J, the junction contained 2 bases not matched to a gene. Germline V gene data show CDR1 as WSHSY and CDR2 as SAAADI. This CDR3 spans 13 amino acids. The CDR3 DNA reads TGCGCCAGCAGTGCTAGCGGAGCCTACGAGCAGTACTTC. This gives the protein CASSASGAYEQYF.

The gene calls are TRBV27 and TRBJ1-5; 7 nucleotides agree with TRBD1. V lost 6 bases, J lost 4 bases, and 9 bases stayed unmatched. This CDR3 has 15 amino acids. CDR1 MNHEY and CDR2 SMNVEV come from the germline V gene (reference sequence). CDR3 protein: CASRSGQDANQPQHF. The CDR3 nucleotides read TGTGCCAGCAGATCCGGACAGGATGCAAATCAGCCCCAGCATTTT.

J is TRBJ2-5 and V is TRBV30, with TRBD1 as a possible D gene (6 bases). The germline V gene encodes CDR1 GTSNPN and CDR2 SVGIG (reference sequence). The ends were cut back, 2 bases at V and 5 bases at J, with 12 bases in the middle. The CDR3 length is 13 residues. For the CDR3, the DNA is TGTGCCTGGAGTCAGGGGTTGTTGGAGACCCAGTACTTC. Its translation: CAWSQGLLETQYF.

This sequence joins TRBV29-1 and TRBJ2-7; D is perhaps TRBD1 or TRBD2 (5 bases each). The V gene lost 2 bases and the J gene lost 4 bases, with 18 bases spanning the gap. The CDR3 is 15 amino acids. CDR1 is SQVTM and CDR2 is ANQGSEA in the germline V gene. DNA for the CDR3: TGCAGCGTTGAATATCATGGGGGTGAGTGGTACGAGCAGTACTTC. Its protein is CSVEYHGGEWYEQYF.

J is TRBJ1-3 and V is TRBV6-5; D is uncertain. This CDR3 has 16 residues. Germline V gene data show CDR1 as MNHEY and CDR2 as SVGAGI. The V end lost 0 bases, the J end lost 0 bases, and 9 bases lay between the germline ends. The chain's CDR3 is CASSYSSRSSGNTIYF. The CDR3 nucleotides are TGTGCCAGCAGTTACTCGAGTCGGAGCTCTGGAAACACCATATATTTT.

The V call is TRBV9, the J call TRBJ2-1; 7 nucleotides agree with TRBD2. V trimming: 0 bases; J trimming: 2 bases; junction bases outside the gene matches: 2. CDR1 is SGDLS, CDR2 YYNGEE, per germline. The CDR3 contains 15 residues. The CDR3 sequence is CASSVVGTTYNEQFF. The CDR3 bases are TGTGCCAGCAGCGTAGTGGGGACTACCTACAATGAGCAGTTCTTC.

The V gene is TRBV4-1, the J gene TRBJ2-2; 7 nucleotides agree with TRBD2. This CDR3 comprises 15 residues. Germline CDR1 MGHRA, CDR2 YSYEKL. V lost 0 bases to trimming and J lost 5 bases; unmatched junction nucleotides: 3. CDR3 amino acids: CASSQEPGGTGELFF. The CDR3 DNA follows: TGCGCCAGCAGCCAAGAACCGGGGGGAACCGGGGAGCTGTTTTTT.

V usage is TRBV6-1 and J usage is TRBJ2-7; D is unresolved. Germline CDR1 reads MNHNS; CDR2 reads SASEGT. The CDR3 consists of 13 residues. V lost 8 bases and J 4 bases, leaving 15 bases between the germline ends. The CDR3 DNA sequence: TGTGCCAGCGCCCACGAATCACTTTACGAGCAGTACTTC. Its translation: CASAHESLYEQYF.

The chain employs TRBV28 and TRBJ2-7, with 10 nucleotides matching TRBD1. The J segment lost 2 bases and the V segment lost 8 bases, leaving 6 bases of the junction unmatched. CDR3 length: 14 amino acids. CDR1 and CDR2 (germline): MDHEN, SYDVKM. CDR3 protein: CASLTGQGPYEQYF. CDR3 bases: TGTGCCAGCCTTACGGGACAGGGGCCCTACGAGCAGTACTTC. Looking up the rest from reference TRBV28 and TRBJ2-7 gives the full variable domain: DVKVTQSSRYLVKRTGEKVFLECVQDMDHENMFWYRQDPGLGLRLIYFSYDVKMKEKGDIPEGYSVSREKKERFSLILESASTNQTSMYLCASLTGQGPYEQYFGPGTRLTVT.

The chain carries TRBV7-9 and TRBJ2-5; D ambiguous. The V end lost 2 bases, the J end lost 5 bases, and 9 bases lay between the germline ends. The germline V gene encodes CDR1 SEHNR and CDR2 FQNEAQ (reference sequence). CDR3 length: 13 residues. The CDR3 region has the DNA TGTGCCAGCAGCTTATTTGTCTCGGAGACCCAGTACTTC. It translates to CASSLFVSETQYF.

This sequence joins TRBV5-6 and TRBJ2-5; TRBD1 is a possible D gene (5 bases). Germline loops: CDR1 SGHDT, CDR2 YYEEEE. CDR3 length: 12 residues. V shed 0 bases and J shed 11 bases, with 11 bases lying between them. In nucleotides, the CDR3 is TGTGCCAGCAGCTTGGCCAGGGTTTCACAGTACTTC. As protein: CASSLARVSQYF.

The rearrangement links TRBV6-1 to TRBJ2-2, with 7 bases identical to TRBD1. This CDR3 has 13 residues. The V gene end was trimmed by 9 bases and the J gene end by 7 bases; junction bases not matched to a gene: 8. Germline V gene lookup returns CDR1 MNHNS and CDR2 SASEGT. The CDR3 spells CASDREWSGELFF. The CDR3 nucleotides are TGTGCCAGTGACAGGGAGTGGAGCGGGGAGCTGTTTTTT.

V and J are TRBV7-9 and TRBJ1-2, with D tentatively TRBD1 (5 bases). The V gene lost 4 bases and the J gene lost 4 bases, with 13 bases spanning the gap. CDR1 and CDR2 from the germline V gene are SEHNR and FQNEAQ (reference sequence). The CDR3 runs 14 residues. CDR3 sequence reads: CASSSMTDFYGYTF. The CDR3, as DNA: TGTGCCAGCAGCTCCATGACAGACTTCTATGGCTACACCTTC.

The chain recombines TRBV21-1 with TRBJ2-1; TRBD2 is taken as the D call from the table, unchecked against the DNA. TRBV21-1 is a pseudogene segment. CDR3 length: 16 amino acids. The CDR3 DNA reads as TGTGCCAGCAGCAAAGCCCTAATTTCCTCCTACAATGAGCAGTTCTTC. This encodes CASSKALISSYNEQFF.